The 29 T cell receptor beta chains given below trace back to one sample, sequenced in a study of CD8+ T cells in alopecia areata. The sample's treatment: oral pan-JAK inhibitor, 5-10 mg twice daily. Following RNA extraction, reverse transcription yielded cDNA that acted as the sequencing template. This table comes from immunoSEQ multiplex PCR, and its TCRdb copy is limited to in-frame clones, with some not included. The table records fewer than 150,000 clones, roughly 80% of them present only once. The sample consisted of CD8+ T cells sorted from blood, taken at week 4, from a patient treated with tofacitinib. All receptors derive from a human donor with alopecia areata.

This CDR3 is CASSSSETGSEPHNEQFF. The CDR3 nucleotides read TGTGCCAGCAGCTCCTCAGAGACGGGGAGTGAGCCACACAATGAGCAGTTCTTC. The rearrangement joins TRBV7-9 to TRBJ2-1; D is perhaps TRBD2 (5 bases). Germline-derived CDR1 and CDR2 are SEHNR and FQNEAQ (reference sequence). The ends were cut back, 4 bases at V and 5 bases at J, with 24 bases in the middle. There are 18 residues in the CDR3.

This chain uses TRBV2 with TRBJ1-1; D is unresolved. The V gene lost 10 bases and the J gene lost 4 bases, with 13 bases spanning the gap. This CDR3 has 12 amino acids. Germline CDR1 and CDR2: SNHLY and FYNNEI. CDR3 sequence reads: CATPGGGTEAFF. CDR3 DNA sequence: TGTGCCACTCCCGGAGGAGGCACTGAAGCTTTCTTT.

The chain combines TRBV6-6 with TRBJ1-2; D possibly corresponds to TRBD1 (5 bases). The CDR3 is made up of 13 amino acids. The V end was cut by 6 bases, the J end by 9 bases, with 17 bases between. CDR1 is MNHNY, CDR2 SVGAGI, per germline (reference sequence). CDR3 sequence reads: CASSPGPGGSYTF. The DNA of the CDR3 is TGTGCCAGCAGCCCGGGACCAGGCGGTAGCTACACCTTC.

The V call is TRBV4-2, the J call TRBJ1-2; 7 bases line up with TRBD1. The CDR3 contains 15 residues. CDR1 is LGHNA and CDR2 is YNFKEQ in the germline V gene. J was trimmed by 4 bases and V by 0 bases; bases with no gene match: 5. The DNA of the CDR3 is TGTGCCAGCAGCCAAGAAGATGGGACAGTCTATGGCTACACCTTC. As protein: CASSQEDGTVYGYTF.

V usage is TRBV29-1 and J usage is TRBJ2-3; TRBD1 might be the D (6 bases). The ends were cut back, 4 bases at V and 4 bases at J, with 21 bases in the middle. This CDR3 has 16 residues. CDR1 is SQVTM and CDR2 is ANQGSEA in the germline V gene. CDR3 sequence reads: CSVVKVGQNVADTQYF. The CDR3 nucleotides are TGCAGCGTTGTTAAGGTCGGACAGAACGTCGCAGATACGCAGTATTTT.

The chain combines TRBV28 with TRBJ2-5; 9 positions agree with TRBD2. Germline CDR1 and CDR2: MDHEN and SYDVKM. The CDR3 sequence is 14 residues long. With 6 bases clipped from V and 2 bases from J, the junction kept 4 bases outside the gene matches. CDR3 DNA sequence: TGTGCCAGCAGAATAGCGGGGGATCAAGAGACCCAGTACTTC. Amino acid sequence: CASRIAGDQETQYF. The whole variable domain, filled in from reference TRBV28 and TRBJ2-5, reads DVKVTQSSRYLVKRTGEKVFLECVQDMDHENMFWYRQDPGLGLRLIYFSYDVKMKEKGDIPEGYSVSREKKERFSLILESASTNQTSMYLCASRIAGDQETQYFGPGTRLLVL.

The chain uses TRBV23-1 and TRBJ1-5, with a possible D match to TRBD1 (5 bases). TRBV23-1 is identified as an open reading frame with a role that is uncertain. V was clipped by 8 bases and J by 9 bases, with 17 bases between them. The CDR3 has 13 amino acids. The CDR3 loop is CASAPARVRPQHF. CDR3 DNA: TGCGCCAGCGCCCCGGCCAGGGTTCGGCCCCAGCATTTT.

The CDR3 coding sequence is TGCAGCGTTGAAGACCCGATGATACTCGATGGCTACACCTTC. Its translation: CSVEDPMILDGYTF. The chain carries TRBV29-1 and TRBJ1-2; no clear D. V lost 0 bases to trimming and J lost 6 bases, with 14 bases between them. Germline CDR1 is SQVTM and CDR2 is ANQGSEA. The CDR3 has 14 amino acids.

DNA of the CDR3: TGTGCCAGAAGCTTAGAAAAGGGACAGGGGGCTAGGATATACGAGCAGTACTTC. It codes for CARSLEKGQGARIYEQYF. The chain recombines TRBV7-5 with TRBJ2-7; the D call of TRBD1 is as the table states it, not checked on the DNA. TRBV7-5 corresponds to a pseudogene. This CDR3 contains 18 residues.

About this clone: The sample contains more than one DNA sequence encoding this CDR3. The V and J genes are TRBV7-9 and TRBJ2-1; the match to TRBD2 covers 11 bases. This CDR3 spans 15 amino acids. From germline, CDR1 is SEHNR and CDR2 FQNEAQ (reference sequence). J was trimmed by 4 bases and V by 1 base; bases with no gene match: 0. The CDR3 here is CASSLGTSGYNEQFF. The CDR3 DNA reads as TGTGCCAGCAGCTTAGGGACTAGCGGGTACAATGAGCAGTTCTTC.

The chain links TRBV6-6 to TRBJ2-1; either TRBD1 or TRBD2 may supply D (7 bases each). V lost 5 bases to trimming and J lost 4 bases, with 15 bases between them. Per germline, CDR1 MNHNY and CDR2 SVGAGI (reference sequence). CDR3 size: 15 residues. The CDR3 protein is CASSETGTTYNEQFF. The CDR3 DNA sequence: TGTGCCAGCAGTGAGACAGGGACTACTTACAATGAGCAGTTCTTC.

This clone was recorded a few times. One end of the junction varies from germline; a read error may be responsible. The chain recombines TRBV7-7 with TRBJ2-1; tentatively, D is TRBD2 (6 bases). Per the germline V gene, CDR1 is SSHAT and CDR2 is FNYEAQ (reference sequence). This CDR3 is 16 amino acids long. In nucleotides, the CDR3 is TGTGCTAGCAGCGATTCCGGGACTGACTCCTACAATGAGCAGTTCTTC. Its protein is CASSDSGTDSYNEQFF.

The rearrangement links TRBV27 to TRBJ1-1; D gene unclear. This CDR3 contains 18 residues. The germline gives CDR1 MNHEY, CDR2 SMNVEV (reference sequence). Between the trimmed V and J ends, which lost 8 bases and 2 bases, there was a span of 27 bases. DNA for the CDR3: TGTGCCAGCTTGTGCTTTACTTGCCATCCACCTCCCAACACTGAAGCTTTCTTT. Amino acid sequence: CASLCFTCHPPPNTEAFF.

About this clone itself: This CDR3 is also generated by other DNA sequences in the sample. The chain joins TRBV29-1 to TRBJ2-5; 12 bases agree with TRBD1. CDR1 and CDR2 from the germline V gene are SQVTM and ANQGSEA. This CDR3 contains 14 residues. Losses at the gene ends were 4 bases for V and 3 bases for J; bases not matched to a gene: 3. The CDR3 region is CSVGGTGGEETQYF. The DNA for the CDR3 is TGCAGCGTTGGGGGGACAGGGGGCGAAGAGACCCAGTACTTC. The variable domain in full, completed from reference TRBV29-1 and TRBJ2-5, reads SAVISQKPSRDICQRGTSLTIQCQVDSQVTMMFWYRQQPGQSLTLIATANQGSEATYESGFVIDKFPISRPNLTFSTLTVSNMSPEDSSIYLCSVGGTGGEETQYFGPGTRLLVL.

In its sample, this clone was seen a few times. V usage is TRBV2 and J usage is TRBJ2-7; D is perhaps TRBD1 (6 bases). The CDR3 is 17 amino acids. Trimming removed 6 bases from V and 2 bases from J, with 23 bases in between. Germline assignment: CDR1 SNHLY and CDR2 FYNNEI. CDR3 nucleotides: TGTGCCAGCAGGGGGAACACCGGGACACACTTAACCTACGAGCAGTACTTC. Translated: CASRGNTGTHLTYEQYF.

The rearrangement uses TRBV15 and TRBJ2-3, with TRBD2 as a possible D gene (6 bases). The CDR3 runs to 14 residues. Germline CDR1 is LNHNV and CDR2 is YYDKDF (reference sequence). The germline V and J ends were trimmed by 8 bases and 2 bases, with 14 bases remaining between them. The CDR3 nucleotides are TGTGCCACCGCTTCAGGCGGGGACACAGATACGCAGTATTTT. Its protein product is CATASGGDTDTQYF.

The chain recombines TRBV6-6 with TRBJ2-3; 7 nucleotides match TRBD2. The V segment lost 9 bases and the J segment 5 bases; nucleotides outside the gene matches: 11. The length of the CDR3 is 14 residues. Germline loops: CDR1 MNHNY, CDR2 SVGAGI (reference sequence). CDR3 protein: CASSLGGIVDTQYF. Here the CDR3 DNA reads TGTGCCAGTTCCTTGGGGGGGATCGTAGATACGCAGTATTTT.

This clone was detected once. The rearrangement joins TRBV4-1 to TRBJ2-1; 8 nucleotides align to TRBD2. Germline CDR1 MGHRA, CDR2 YSYEKL. The CDR3 runs 15 residues. J lost 3 bases, V lost 3 bases, and 4 bases had no gene match. The CDR3 region has the DNA TGCGCCAGCAGCCAGGCGGCGGGGGGCTACAATGAGCAGTTCTTC. Protein product: CASSQAAGGYNEQFF.

The chain carries TRBV6-5 and TRBJ2-5; D ambiguous. The germline V gene has CDR1 MNHEY and CDR2 SVGAGI. The V and J ends lost 5 bases and 0 bases respectively, with 10 bases between them. The CDR3 is made up of 14 amino acids. The CDR3 spells CASSHLQYQETQYF. In DNA form, the CDR3 reads TGTGCCAGCAGTCACCTACAGTACCAAGAGACCCAGTACTTC.

The rearrangement uses TRBV5-1 and TRBJ2-1; D may be TRBD1 (6 bases). CDR1 is SGHRS and CDR2 is YFSETQ in the germline V gene. This CDR3 comprises 16 residues. V was trimmed by 1 base and J by 9 bases, leaving 20 bases between them. This CDR3 is CASSLSFRDIFIEQFF. Here the CDR3 DNA reads TGCGCCAGCAGCTTGTCCTTTAGGGACATCTTTATTGAGCAGTTCTTC.

The chain recombines TRBV2 with TRBJ2-1, with 7 bases fitting TRBD1. In germline, CDR1 is SNHLY, CDR2 FYNNEI. This CDR3 contains 13 residues. Trimming at V came to 6 bases and at J to 2 bases, leaving 1 base not matched to a gene. The CDR3 region has the DNA TGTGCCAGCAGGCAGGGGGCCTACAATGAGCAGTTCTTC. This sequence encodes CASRQGAYNEQFF.

The J gene is TRBJ2-3, the V gene TRBV27; D might be TRBD1 or TRBD2, each matching 5 bases. V lost 0 bases, J lost 1 base, and 11 bases lay in between. In germline, CDR1 is MNHEY, CDR2 SMNVEV (reference sequence). The CDR3 length is 16 residues. The CDR3 region has the DNA TGTGCCAGCAGTTTATCTGGGGGAATTGGCACAGATACGCAGTATTTT. Translation: CASSLSGGIGTDTQYF.

This chain joins TRBV2 and TRBJ1-1; the D is unclear. The germline V gene encodes CDR1 SNHLY and CDR2 FYNNEI. Between the trimmed V and J ends, which lost 4 bases and 3 bases, there was a span of 6 bases. The length of the CDR3 is 12 residues. CDR3: CASSGGYTEAFF. Written as DNA, the CDR3 is TGTGCCAGCAGTGGTGGCTACACTGAAGCTTTCTTT. Complete variable domain (other parts from reference TRBV2 and TRBJ1-1): EPEVTQTPSHQVTQMGQEVILRCVPISNHLYFYWYRQILGQKVEFLVSFYNNEISEKSEIFDDQFSVERPDGSNFTLKIRSTKLEDSAMYFCASSGGYTEAFFGQGTRLTVV.

The chain is built from TRBV2 and TRBJ2-3; a possible D gene is TRBD2 (6 bases). This CDR3 spans 18 amino acids. Germline assignment: CDR1 SNHLY and CDR2 FYNNEI. Trimming left V 4 bases short and J 3 bases short, with 23 bases between. This CDR3 reads CASSVTIRDSGETDTQYF. The CDR3 DNA follows: TGTGCCAGCAGTGTAACTATTCGGGACTCCGGTGAAACAGATACGCAGTATTTT.

The rearrangement uses TRBV29-1 and TRBJ1-1; D gene ambiguous. This CDR3 spans 8 amino acids. The germline V gene encodes CDR1 SQVTM and CDR2 ANQGSEA. V dropped 4 bases and J dropped 11 bases, with 5 bases sitting between them. The CDR3 DNA reads as TGCAGCGTTGGGTATGCTTTCTTT. The encoded protein is CSVGYAFF.

This sequence joins TRBV5-1 and TRBJ1-2; D is possibly TRBD1 (5 bases). Trimming left V 3 bases short and J 8 bases short, with 20 bases between. This CDR3 region has 15 residues. Germline CDR1 reads SGHRS; CDR2 reads YFSETQ. As DNA, the CDR3 is TGCGCCAGCAGCTCGAGGACAACTGAAGGCCACGGCTACACCTTC. Its protein product is CASSSRTTEGHGYTF.

Only a few counts were recorded for this clone. The chain joins TRBV29-1 to TRBJ2-1; D uncertain. Deletions cut 4 bases from V and 4 bases from J, with 8 bases between. Germline CDR1 and CDR2: SQVTM and ANQGSEA. The CDR3 loop spans 12 amino acids. In nucleotides, the CDR3 is TGCAGCGTTGTTACTTATTACAATGAGCAGTTCTTC. Translating it yields CSVVTYYNEQFF.

The gene calls are TRBV25-1 and TRBJ2-1; TRBD2 matches 7 bases. The CDR3 runs 15 residues. Germline V gives CDR1 MGHDK, CDR2 SYGVNS. V lost 2 bases and J lost 7; bases outside the gene matches: 8. Here the CDR3 DNA reads TGTGCCAGCAGTGAAGAAGGCGGGGGATATAATGAGCAGTTCTTC. This gives the protein CASSEEGGGYNEQFF.

The chain links TRBV14 to TRBJ2-1; 12 bases align to TRBD2. CDR1 is SGHDN and CDR2 is FVKESK in the germline V gene. This CDR3 contains 15 residues. V lost 6 bases, J lost 3 bases, and 3 bases stayed unmatched. CDR3 DNA sequence: TGTGCCAGCAGACCGACTAGCGGGGGCTACAATGAGCAGTTCTTC. Amino acids: CASRPTSGGYNEQFF.